The rows below give T cell receptor beta chains drawn from one sample of a study of shared clonotypes between healthy human individuals. Sequencing used immunoSEQ multiplex PCR; TCRdb keeps in-frame clones, though not all of them. The table includes roughly 590,000 clones, 95% detected once. The sample taken for sequencing was naive CD8+ T cells sorted from blood. The receptors were gathered from a woman between 25 and 40 years old in good health. Each CDR3 is given with its conserved first and last residue. Fields, in order: V gene, clone size, J gene, D gene, CDR3 protein, CDR3 DNA. D genes are given only for firm matches. Rows may omit the clone size; those that give it use once, few, many or a size class.

V gene: TRBV4-1; clone size: .; J gene: TRBJ2-7; D gene: TRBD1; CDR3 protein: CASSQEGQKPYEQYF; CDR3 DNA: TGCGCCAGCAGCCAAGAGGGACAGAAACCCTACGAGCAGTACTTC
V gene: TRBV6-1; clone size: once; J gene: TRBJ2-2; D gene: .; CDR3 protein: CASSDTLGEGLSTGELFF; CDR3 DNA: TGTGCCAGCAGTGACACGTTAGGCGAGGGGCTTAGCACCGGGGAGCTGTTTTTT
V gene: TRBV12-1; clone size: .; J gene: TRBJ2-1; D gene: .; CDR3 protein: CASSLPSGSYNEQFF; CDR3 DNA: TGTGCCAGCAGCTTACCTAGCGGGAGTTACAATGAGCAGTTCTTC
V gene: TRBV9; clone size: .; J gene: TRBJ2-7; D gene: TRBD2; CDR3 protein: CASGGDSYEQYF; CDR3 DNA: TGTGCCAGCGGGGGGGACTCCTACGAGCAGTACTTC
V gene: TRBV4-1; clone size: .; J gene: TRBJ2-7; D gene: .; CDR3 protein: CASSHSGSSYEQYF; CDR3 DNA: TGCGCCAGCAGCCATTCAGGGTCTTCCTACGAGCAGTACTTC
V gene: TRBV28; clone size: .; J gene: TRBJ1-2; D gene: .; CDR3 protein: CASSLLAEYGYTF; CDR3 DNA: TGTGCCAGCAGTTTATTAGCAGAATATGGCTACACCTTC
V gene: TRBV28; clone size: .; J gene: TRBJ2-3; D gene: .; CDR3 protein: CASRSGSFEYF; CDR3 DNA: TGTGCCAGCAGAAGCGGTAGCTTTGAGTATTTT
V gene: TRBV6-6; clone size: .; J gene: TRBJ2-1; D gene: .; CDR3 protein: CASSYPFEPDRDEQFF; CDR3 DNA: TGTGCCAGCAGTTACCCTTTCGAACCAGACCGCGATGAGCAGTTCTTC
V gene: TRBV6-5; clone size: .; J gene: TRBJ2-1; D gene: TRBD2; CDR3 protein: CASSLREAYEQFF; CDR3 DNA: TGTGCCAGCAGTCTGCGGGAGGCTTATGAGCAGTTCTTC
V gene: TRBV2; clone size: .; J gene: TRBJ2-7; D gene: .; CDR3 protein: CASRSRDGVSYEQYF; CDR3 DNA: TGTGCCAGCAGGAGCAGGGATGGAGTCTCCTACGAGCAGTACTTC
V gene: TRBV15; clone size: .; J gene: TRBJ2-4; D gene: .; CDR3 protein: CATSRVRDKKNIQYF; CDR3 DNA: TGTGCCACCAGCAGAGTCCGGGACAAAAAAAACATTCAGTACTTC
V gene: TRBV29-1; clone size: .; J gene: TRBJ2-7; D gene: .; CDR3 protein: CSVELEGQDEQYF; CDR3 DNA: TGCAGCGTTGAATTGGAGGGTCAAGACGAGCAGTACTTC
V gene: TRBV4-2; clone size: .; J gene: TRBJ2-5; D gene: TRBD2; CDR3 protein: CASSLASGSEGETQYF; CDR3 DNA: TGTGCCAGCAGCCTCGCTAGCGGGAGTGAAGGAGAGACCCAGTACTTC
V gene: TRBV11-2; clone size: .; J gene: TRBJ2-7; D gene: .; CDR3 protein: CASSGGHEQYF; CDR3 DNA: TGTGCCAGCAGTGGTGGCCACGAGCAGTACTTC
V gene: TRBV29-1; clone size: .; J gene: TRBJ2-1; D gene: TRBD2; CDR3 protein: CSVGGLAGMDEQFF; CDR3 DNA: TGCAGCGTTGGGGGACTAGCGGGAATGGATGAGCAGTTCTTC
V gene: TRBV28; clone size: once; J gene: TRBJ1-4; D gene: .; CDR3 protein: CASSLYSRFTGFREKLFF; CDR3 DNA: TGTGCCAGCAGTTTATATAGTCGGTTTACGGGGTTTCGTGAAAAACTGTTTTTT
V gene: TRBV14; clone size: .; J gene: TRBJ2-7; D gene: .; CDR3 protein: CASSQAGVYEQYF; CDR3 DNA: TGTGCCAGCAGCCAAGCGGGGGTCTACGAGCAGTACTTC
V gene: TRBV28; clone size: .; J gene: TRBJ2-4; D gene: .; CDR3 protein: CASSLQRAKNIQYF; CDR3 DNA: TGTGCCAGCAGTCTTCAGAGGGCCAAAAACATTCAGTACTTC
V gene: TRBV28; clone size: .; J gene: TRBJ2-1; D gene: TRBD2; CDR3 protein: CASSLTSEGNEQFF; CDR3 DNA: TGTGCCAGCAGTCTGACTAGCGAGGGCAATGAGCAGTTCTTC
V gene: TRBV6-6; clone size: .; J gene: TRBJ2-5; D gene: TRBD1; CDR3 protein: CASSWTGGGETQYF; CDR3 DNA: TGTGCCAGCAGTTGGACAGGGGGCGGAGAGACCCAGTACTTC
V gene: TRBV9; clone size: .; J gene: TRBJ1-3; D gene: .; CDR3 protein: CASSVAGLSGNTIYF; CDR3 DNA: TGTGCCAGCAGCGTAGCGGGGCTCTCTGGAAACACCATATATTTT
V gene: TRBV7-9; clone size: .; J gene: TRBJ2-7; D gene: .; CDR3 protein: CASSLGDRGHSEQYF; CDR3 DNA: TGTGCCAGCAGCTTAGGGGATAGGGGACACTCCGAGCAGTACTTC
V gene: TRBV6-6; clone size: .; J gene: TRBJ2-3; D gene: .; CDR3 protein: CASSYAGQPFTDTQYF; CDR3 DNA: TGTGCCAGCAGTTACGCTGGACAGCCTTTCACAGATACGCAGTATTTT
V gene: TRBV4-1; clone size: .; J gene: TRBJ1-1; D gene: .; CDR3 protein: CASSPADSLNTEAFF; CDR3 DNA: TGCGCCAGCAGCCCAGCCGACAGTCTGAACACTGAAGCTTTCTTT
V gene: TRBV25-1; clone size: .; J gene: TRBJ2-7; D gene: .; CDR3 protein: CASSEIRVRSYEQYF; CDR3 DNA: TGTGCCAGCAGTGAGATAAGGGTTCGAAGCTACGAGCAGTACTTC